This TCR beta chain was sequenced in a study of human T cells and chemical hapten exposure. Study summary: Patients, predominantly female, presented with alopecia areata, totalis or universalis.

The CDR3 covers 13 residues. The ends were cut back, 5 bases at V and 5 bases at J, with 13 bases in the middle. Germline V gene data show CDR1 as SGHAT and CDR2 as FQDESV (reference sequence). Time point noted: patch test 2, 6 weeks after DPC sensitization. Treatment in this sample: therapeutic diphenylcyclopropenone sensitization with weekly scalp DPC. Whole blood, unfractionated, served as the material for total RNA extraction. TCRdb processed the RACE reads anew with MiXCR; each CDR3 protein has one entry. The table lists roughly 84,000 distinct CDR3 sequences, about 10% of them singletons. For this clonotype: Its target is not known.

Study-wide results and caveats: With DPC sensitization, TCRs exceeding 1 in 1000 frequency showed no change. Patch test score rose with PT1 expanded TCRs, significant at 8, 16, 32, not 4.

This receptor was taken from a woman aged 45-65 years with alopecia areata. Some clones in this sample may be carry-over from other donors' samples. Sample: whole blood, taken in connection with sensitization to the hapten diphenylcyclopropenone (DPC). The V and J genes are TRBV11-1 and TRBJ2-7; no definite D call. The DNA of the CDR3 is TGTGCCAGCAGCCCCCCAGTTATGCACGAGCAGTACTTC. It specifies CASSPPVMHEQYF.